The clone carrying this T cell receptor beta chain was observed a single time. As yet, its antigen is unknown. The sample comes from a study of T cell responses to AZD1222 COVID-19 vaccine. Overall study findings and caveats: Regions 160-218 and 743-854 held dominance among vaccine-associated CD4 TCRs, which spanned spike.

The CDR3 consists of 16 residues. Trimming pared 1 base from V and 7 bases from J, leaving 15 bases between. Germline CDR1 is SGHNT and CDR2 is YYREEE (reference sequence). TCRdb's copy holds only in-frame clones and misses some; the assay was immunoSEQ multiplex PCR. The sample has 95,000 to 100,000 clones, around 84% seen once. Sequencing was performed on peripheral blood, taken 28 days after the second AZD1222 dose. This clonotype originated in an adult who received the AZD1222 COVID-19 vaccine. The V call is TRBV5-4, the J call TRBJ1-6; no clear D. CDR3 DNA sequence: TGTGCCAGCAGCTTGACCCGAGGTAGTCCGAATTCACCCCTCCACTTT. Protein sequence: CASSLTRGSPNSPLHF.